This entry features one TCR beta chain sequence. It has no known antigen specificity. No much larger clonotype is one base removed from it; base qualities were not supplied. The library relied on the immunoSEQ multiplex PCR assay. A mixture of 60 forward primers for TCR Vbeta segments and 13 reverse primers for TCR Jbeta segments was used in the multiplex PCR. Amplification of the CDR3 region of rearranged TCR beta genes was performed with a multiplex PCR assay on genomic DNA. The Illumina HiSeq System was used to sequence the amplified TCR beta libraries as 87-base-pair reads. The paper's data handling went like this. In a later analysis, tens of millions of unique TCR beta chains were counted across the 666 repertoires, and some 10 million of these chains were shared by at least two donors. Raw reads were error-corrected and collapsed into unique sequences by a nearest-neighbor algorithm in which closely related sequences were merged to remove PCR and sequencing errors. V, D and J gene segments were assigned by aligning CDR3 sequences to IMGT reference sequences. For a sequence to be retained, at least a six-nucleotide match to both a V gene segment and a J gene segment was required. A rearrangement was called productive if the CDR3 had no stop codons and remained in frame with V and J, and every other rearrangement was called non-productive. Following IMGT convention, CDR3 was defined as the stretch from the second conserved V-encoded cysteine to the conserved J-encoded phenylalanine. The earlier analysis of approximately 590 of the donors excluded any sequence lacking an unambiguous match to a single V gene segment. An earlier analysis of 500 to 700 of the donors classified V segments as functional when productive rearrangements were above 56.7% and as segregating when the standard deviation between donors was above 5%. A statistical classification framework was built for diagnosing cytomegalovirus status from the catalog of TCR beta chain sequences. A later analysis assigned V and J genes by comparing TCR nucleotide sequences with IMGT/GENE-DB human TR gene sequences. Using the TCRdist pipeline, a later analysis assigned CDR3 sequences along with most-parsimonious VDJ recombination scenarios. In a later analysis, each TCR beta chain was defined by its CDR3 amino acid sequence together with its V-gene family, and reads lacking a unique V-gene family were excluded. A later analysis removed 500 to 650 highly shared, low-generation-probability nucleotide sequences to deal with suspected cross-contamination and a sequencing artifact. A later analysis calculated a clonal expansion index for each public chain from normalized within-repertoire ranks of inferred template counts. In a later analysis, generation probabilities were computed with a VDJ recombination model fitted to out-of-frame rearrangements, and the resulting probabilities were checked against IGoR. In a later analysis, hypergeometric tests were used to score TCR-TCR, TCR-HLA and TCR-CMV co-occurrence, with a repertoire-size bias correction applied to TCR pairs. False discovery rates were estimated in a later analysis by permuting HLA or CMV assignments 20 times. A later analysis grouped co-occurring TCRs with DBSCAN, adding TCRdist sequence similarity when clustering within HLA-allele-positive subsets. Co-occurrence clustering excluded repertoires with fewer than 30,000 or more than 120,000 public chains, plus five with anomalous nucleotide sharing. TCRdb's version of the immuneACCESS table is confined to in-frame rearrangements and falls short of the full clone set. An unresolved V gene accounts for under half of the shortfall where checked; the remainder is of unknown origin. The DNA gave D and trimming, while V, J and clone size come from that table. The sample table shows some 70,000 clones, and roughly 82% are seen once. Roughly 2% of the sample is in the top ten clones.

These data belong to a study of cytomegalovirus exposure and HLA in healthy donors (dated by TCRdb to 2016 to 2017). About the full investigation: An earlier analysis of roughly 500 of the donors reported 250 to 350 Gb of sequence data and 117 million unique TCR beta sequences from roughly 180 million T cells. Donor age, sex, ethnicity and CMV serostatus were compiled together with the repertoire data. An earlier analysis of 500 to 750 of the donors applied high-throughput TCR beta sequencing to assess whether each TCR beta V gene segment acted as functional or pseudogenic. Rather than drawing on any new phenotypic data, the later analysis identified candidate immune exposures from TCR beta sequences and the way those sequences occurred across donors. On average, 235,054 unique TCR beta nucleotide sequences were sequenced per donor among 398 genotyped donors of the cohort, with about 19% of those sequences being non-productive. The aim of the study was to test whether cataloging public T cell receptors could identify signatures of past pathogen exposure. Class I and class II HLA loci were covered by the typing at four-digit resolution. A later analysis re-examined previously published TCR beta repertoires from more than 650 donors and added high-resolution HLA genotyping to investigate patterns of TCR occurrence. A later genetic analysis used genome-wide SNP genotypes for about 55% of the 666 donors, treating that subset as a discovery cohort. All discovery cohort repertoires had been generated on a single sequencing platform. Of the roughly 400 genotyped donors, about 80% fell in the genetic ancestry cluster associated with self-reported Caucasian donors. About five DR-DQ haplotypes were treated as single units for association and clustering because of strong linkage in the cohort. Along with the roughly 700-subject first cohort, a separate validation cohort of over a hundred different subjects was used. Typing coverage differed by locus: A, B, C, DRB1 and DQB1 were typed in about 620-630 donors, DQA1 in 522, DPA1 in nearly 610, and DPB1 in 450 to 490. To predict cytomegalovirus infection status, the study combined high-throughput TCR immunosequencing, statistical association of individual TCRs with disease status, and machine learning. Roughly 320 gigabases of sequencing data and about 92 million unique TCR sequences made up an early release that covered approximately 700 HLA-typed donors. Using immunosequencing, the study profiled T cell repertoires from fewer than 700 subjects and related those repertoires to cytomegalovirus serostatus. The research as a whole found: For the cohort, immune exposure information was limited to CMV serostatus. A few of the identified cytomegalovirus-associated TCR beta chains were confirmed in vitro to be specific for cytomegalovirus antigens. In a later genetic analysis, a missense DCLRE1C variant was associated with V-gene and J-gene trimming of TCR beta chains, and the association was replicated in an independent cohort. In a later analysis, around 15,000 TCR beta sequences were associated with specific HLA alleles at a false discovery rate of 0.05. The study gave a list of 150 to 200 TCR beta chains associated with cytomegalovirus. In a later analysis, HLA-associated TCR beta chains were found to be more clonally expanded and to have lower generation probabilities than equally common non-associated chains. Because counts were too low, 15 or so rarely observed V segments, including chromosome 9 orphons, were excluded from the earlier analysis of about 500 of the donors. According to a later analysis, most CMV-associated TCR beta chains appeared to be HLA-restricted, and the HLA associations seemed to be driven largely by CMV exposure. In a later genetic analysis, fewer N-insertions in productive TCRs were reported among donors in an Asian-associated ancestry cluster than the roughly 640-donor mean. A further reported finding was that TCR beta sequences accurately predicted the HLA-A and HLA-B alleles for most subjects in the first cohort. The classifier was reported to diagnose cytomegalovirus status with high specificity and sensitivity in both the original and validation cohorts. In an earlier analysis of a few hundred of the donors, most TCR beta V segments were observed in productive rearrangements about 90% or about 30% of the time, broadly matching IMGT annotations. Presence/absence analyses assumed roughly uniform sequencing depth across donors, an assumption that may not hold. It was suggested by the authors that the approach could potentially be generalized to other disease states and immunological phenotypes. Most TCR sequences were seen in very few donors, while some public TCRs were found in many individuals. Because the 87-base-pair reads could not distinguish some IMGT-functional V segments, including TRBV6-2 and TRBV6-3, those segments were excluded. Because HLA typing was unavailable for some donors at each locus, only the typed subset was used in association tests. According to a later analysis, parvovirus B19, influenza, CMV and Epstein-Barr virus appeared linked to several top co-occurrence clusters. When HLA alleles, especially DR and DQ, strongly co-occurred, TCR associations were difficult to assign to individual alleles. This cohort had only TCR beta chains sequenced, and the lack of alpha or paired-chain data limited which features could be detected. In a later analysis, TCR association rates were found to vary across HLA loci, with the most associated TCRs seen for DRB1 alleles and the fewest for HLA-C alleles. A cluster of highly shared sequence variants was judged likely to be a technical artifact of the sequencing pipeline. Linkage disequilibrium might explain the correlated functional status among segregating V segments, but an unknown experimental factor could not be excluded.

Per the germline V gene, SGHNT is the CDR1 and YENEEA is the CDR2. Trimming at the junction amounts to 4 bases on V and 6 bases on J, and the germline ends lie 12 bases apart. Inclusive of the bounding cysteine and phenylalanine, the CDR3 is 13 residues long. Of all the DNA, just the CDR3 is kept, 39 bases in frame from base 1. In total, 500 to 700 healthy bone marrow donors made up the cohort. At the time of sampling, all cohort members were nominally healthy, though unrecorded immune exposures were likely present. The donor tested CMV seronegative, placing the donor among the 350 or so seronegative members of the cohort. Each donor provided a peripheral blood sample, and peripheral blood mononuclear cells were used for TCR beta sequencing. Genomic DNA extraction from the blood cell samples was performed with the Qiagen DNeasy Blood Extraction Kit.

Sequencing was done on a sample of PBMCs. This receptor was taken from a man younger than 30 in good health and CMV-seronegative. The chain uses TRBV11-3 and TRBJ2-5; perhaps TRBD2 is the D gene, with 6 bases matching. CDR3 reads: CASSSRGGQTQYF. The DNA is TGTGCCAGCAGCTCTAGGGGAGGACAGACCCAGTACTTC.